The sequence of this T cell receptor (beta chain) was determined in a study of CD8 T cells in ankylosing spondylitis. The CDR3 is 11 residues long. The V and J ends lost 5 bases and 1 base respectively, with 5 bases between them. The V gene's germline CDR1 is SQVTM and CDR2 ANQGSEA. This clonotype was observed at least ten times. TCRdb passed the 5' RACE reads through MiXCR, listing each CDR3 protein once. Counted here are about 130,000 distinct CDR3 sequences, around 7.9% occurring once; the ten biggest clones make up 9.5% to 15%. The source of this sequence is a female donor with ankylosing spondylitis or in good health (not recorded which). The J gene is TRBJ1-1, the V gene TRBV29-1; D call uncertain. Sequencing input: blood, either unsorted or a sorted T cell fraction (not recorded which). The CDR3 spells CSVTWNTEAFF. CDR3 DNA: TGCAGCGTTACCTGGAACACTGAAGCTTTCTTT.